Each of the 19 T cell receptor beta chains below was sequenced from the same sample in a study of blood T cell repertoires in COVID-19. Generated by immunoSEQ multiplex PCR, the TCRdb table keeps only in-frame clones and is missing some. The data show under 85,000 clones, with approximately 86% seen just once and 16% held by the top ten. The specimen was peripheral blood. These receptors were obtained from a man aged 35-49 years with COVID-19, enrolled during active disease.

The CDR3 protein is CSVAFRDRHQFF. The CDR3 DNA reads TGCAGCGTTGCTTTTCGGGACAGGCATCAGTTCTTC. The rearrangement uses TRBV29-1 and TRBJ2-1, with 8 bases identical to TRBD1. Trimming cost V 4 bases and J 13 bases; bases outside gene matches: 9. This CDR3 is built from 12 residues. CDR1 SQVTM and CDR2 ANQGSEA come from the germline V gene.

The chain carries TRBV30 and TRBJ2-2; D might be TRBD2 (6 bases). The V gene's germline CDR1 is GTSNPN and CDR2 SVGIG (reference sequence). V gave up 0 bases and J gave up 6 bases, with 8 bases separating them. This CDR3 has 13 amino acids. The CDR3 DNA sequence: TGTGCCTGGAGTGTCCGGAGGGCCGGGGAGCTGTTTTTT. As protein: CAWSVRRAGELFF.

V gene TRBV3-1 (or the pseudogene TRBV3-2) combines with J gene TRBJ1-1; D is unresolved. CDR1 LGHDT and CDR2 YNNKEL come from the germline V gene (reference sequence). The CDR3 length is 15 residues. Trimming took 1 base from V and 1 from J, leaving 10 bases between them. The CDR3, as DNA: TGTGCCAGCAGCCAAGTGCACAGCGGGAACACTGAAGCTTTCTTT. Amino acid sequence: CASSQVHSGNTEAFF.

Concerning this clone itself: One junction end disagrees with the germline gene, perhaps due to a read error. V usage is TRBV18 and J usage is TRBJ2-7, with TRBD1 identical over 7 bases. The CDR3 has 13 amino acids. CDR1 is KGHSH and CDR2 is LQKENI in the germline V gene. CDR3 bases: TGTGCCAGCTCAGCCATGGGGACAGCTCCCGGTGACTTC. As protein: CASSAMGTAPGDF.

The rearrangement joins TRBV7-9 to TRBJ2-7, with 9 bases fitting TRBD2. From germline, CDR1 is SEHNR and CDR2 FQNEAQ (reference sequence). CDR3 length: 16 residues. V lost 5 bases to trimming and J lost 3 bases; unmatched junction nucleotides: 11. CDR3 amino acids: CASSGASGAYYYEQYF. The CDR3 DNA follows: TGTGCCAGCAGCGGGGCTAGCGGGGCGTACTACTACGAGCAGTACTTC.

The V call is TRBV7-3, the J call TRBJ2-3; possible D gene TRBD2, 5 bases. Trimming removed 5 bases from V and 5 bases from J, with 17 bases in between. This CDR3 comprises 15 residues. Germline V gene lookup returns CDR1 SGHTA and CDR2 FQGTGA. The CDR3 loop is CASSPSTGGGDTQYF. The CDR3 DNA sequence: TGTGCCAGCAGCCCAAGTACCGGCGGAGGAGATACGCAGTATTTT.

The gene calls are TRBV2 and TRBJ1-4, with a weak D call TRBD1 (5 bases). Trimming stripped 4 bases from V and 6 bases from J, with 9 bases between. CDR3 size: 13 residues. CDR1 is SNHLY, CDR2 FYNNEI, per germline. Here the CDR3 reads CASSVGVYEKLFF. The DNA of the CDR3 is TGTGCCAGCAGTGTAGGGGTTTATGAAAAACTGTTTTTT. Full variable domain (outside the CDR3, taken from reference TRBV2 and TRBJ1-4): EPEVTQTPSHQVTQMGQEVILRCVPISNHLYFYWYRQILGQKVEFLVSFYNNEISEKSEIFDDQFSVERPDGSNFTLKIRSTKLEDSAMYFCASSVGVYEKLFFGSGTQLSVL.

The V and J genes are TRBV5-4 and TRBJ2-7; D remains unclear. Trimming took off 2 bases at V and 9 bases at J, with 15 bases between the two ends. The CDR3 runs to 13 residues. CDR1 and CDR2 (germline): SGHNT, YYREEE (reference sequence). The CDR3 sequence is CASSFPQADRQYF. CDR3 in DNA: TGTGCCAGCAGCTTCCCCCAGGCCGATAGGCAGTACTTC.

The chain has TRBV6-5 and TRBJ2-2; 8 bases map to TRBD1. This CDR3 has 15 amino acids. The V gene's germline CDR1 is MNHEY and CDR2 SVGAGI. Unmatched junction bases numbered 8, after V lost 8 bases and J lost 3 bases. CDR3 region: CASGNQGAYTGELFF. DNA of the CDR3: TGTGCCAGCGGAAATCAGGGGGCTTACACCGGGGAGCTGTTTTTT.

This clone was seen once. The CDR3: CASFTPSGIGYGYTF. The CDR3 DNA sequence: TGTGCCAGCTTTACACCGTCGGGGATTGGCTATGGCTACACCTTC. V is TRBV18 and J is TRBJ1-2; D is unresolved. Trimming cost V 7 bases and J 4 bases, with 19 bases left between them. CDR3 length: 15 residues. Germline CDR1 KGHSH, CDR2 LQKENI.

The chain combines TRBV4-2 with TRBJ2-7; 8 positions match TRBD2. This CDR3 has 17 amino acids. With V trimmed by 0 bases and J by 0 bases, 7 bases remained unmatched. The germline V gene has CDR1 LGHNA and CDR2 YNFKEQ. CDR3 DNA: TGTGCCAGCAGCCAAGATGTCCGGGGGGGGATCTCCTACGAGCAGTACTTC. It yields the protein CASSQDVRGGISYEQYF.

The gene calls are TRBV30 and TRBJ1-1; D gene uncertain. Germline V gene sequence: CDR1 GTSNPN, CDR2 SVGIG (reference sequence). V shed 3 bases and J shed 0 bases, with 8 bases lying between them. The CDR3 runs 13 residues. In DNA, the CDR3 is TGTGCCTGGAGCCGGTTTCTGAACACTGAAGCTTTCTTT. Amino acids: CAWSRFLNTEAFF.

The CDR3 is CASSLPGQGLVGQAFF. In DNA form, the CDR3 reads TGTGCCAGCAGTTTACCGGGACAGGGGCTAGTGGGGCAAGCTTTCTTT. The chain joins TRBV28 to TRBJ1-1; TRBD1 agrees at 10 bases. The CDR3 is 16 amino acids. The V segment lost 2 bases and the J segment 9 bases; nucleotides outside the gene matches: 12. Germline V gene data show CDR1 as MDHEN and CDR2 as SYDVKM.

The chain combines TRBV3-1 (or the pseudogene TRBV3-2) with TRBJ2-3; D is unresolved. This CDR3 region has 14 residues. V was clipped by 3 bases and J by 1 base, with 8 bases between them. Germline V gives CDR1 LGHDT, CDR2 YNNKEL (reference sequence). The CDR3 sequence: CASSQSTGTDTQYF. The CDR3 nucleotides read TGTGCCAGCAGCCAGAGTACAGGCACAGATACGCAGTATTTT.

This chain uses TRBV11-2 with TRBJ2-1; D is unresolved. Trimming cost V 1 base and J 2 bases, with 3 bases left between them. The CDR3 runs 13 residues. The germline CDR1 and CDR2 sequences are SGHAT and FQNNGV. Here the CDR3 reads CASSLATYNEQFF. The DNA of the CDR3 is TGTGCCAGCAGCTTAGCTACCTACAATGAGCAGTTCTTC.

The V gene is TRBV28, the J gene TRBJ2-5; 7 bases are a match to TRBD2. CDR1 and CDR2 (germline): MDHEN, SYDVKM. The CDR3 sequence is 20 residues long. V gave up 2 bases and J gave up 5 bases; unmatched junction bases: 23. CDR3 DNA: TGTGCCAGCAGTTTACACGGGACTACCAAGGTTGGGGCAGCCCAGGAGACCCAGTACTTC. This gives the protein CASSLHGTTKVGAAQETQYF.

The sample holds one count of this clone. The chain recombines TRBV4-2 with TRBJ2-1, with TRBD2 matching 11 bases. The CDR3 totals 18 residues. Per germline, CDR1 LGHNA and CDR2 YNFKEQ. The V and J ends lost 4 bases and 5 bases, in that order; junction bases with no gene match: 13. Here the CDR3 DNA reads TGTGCCAGCAGCCGGTCTGTAGCGGGGGGGCATTTCCACAATGAGCAGTTCTTC. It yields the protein CASSRSVAGGHFHNEQFF.

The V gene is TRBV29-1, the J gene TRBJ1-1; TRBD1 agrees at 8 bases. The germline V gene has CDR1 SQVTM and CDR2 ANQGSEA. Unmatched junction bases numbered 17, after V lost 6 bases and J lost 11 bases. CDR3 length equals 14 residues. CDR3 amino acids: CSVEKGIQGAKAFF. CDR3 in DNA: TGCAGCGTGGAAAAAGGAATCCAGGGGGCAAAGGCTTTCTTT.

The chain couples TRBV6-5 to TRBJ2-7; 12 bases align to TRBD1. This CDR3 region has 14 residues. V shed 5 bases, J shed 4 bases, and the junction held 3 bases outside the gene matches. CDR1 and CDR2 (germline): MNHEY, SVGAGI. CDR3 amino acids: CASSRDRGRYEQYF. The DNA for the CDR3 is TGTGCCAGCAGTCGGGACAGGGGGCGGTACGAGCAGTACTTC.